What follows describes a single T cell receptor beta chain. The table came from immunoSEQ multiplex PCR; TCRdb's copy has only in-frame clones and leaves some out. The profile covers around 27,000 clones, with about four fifths appearing a single time and over 0.55% taken by the ten largest. This sample was taken from a study of T cells in narcolepsy. The CDR3 runs to 13 residues. Germline V gene sequence: CDR1 MNHNY, CDR2 SVGAGI (reference sequence). J lost 7 bases, V lost 5 bases, and 4 bases had no gene match. This TCR derives from a human donor with narcolepsy. V is TRBV6-6 and J is TRBJ2-2, with TRBD2 identical over 7 bases. The material sequenced was CD45RA- memory CD4+ T cells from PBMCs. This chain's CDR3 is CASSALAFGELFF. In DNA, the CDR3 is TGTGCCAGCAGTGCACTAGCGTTCGGGGAGCTGTTTTTT.